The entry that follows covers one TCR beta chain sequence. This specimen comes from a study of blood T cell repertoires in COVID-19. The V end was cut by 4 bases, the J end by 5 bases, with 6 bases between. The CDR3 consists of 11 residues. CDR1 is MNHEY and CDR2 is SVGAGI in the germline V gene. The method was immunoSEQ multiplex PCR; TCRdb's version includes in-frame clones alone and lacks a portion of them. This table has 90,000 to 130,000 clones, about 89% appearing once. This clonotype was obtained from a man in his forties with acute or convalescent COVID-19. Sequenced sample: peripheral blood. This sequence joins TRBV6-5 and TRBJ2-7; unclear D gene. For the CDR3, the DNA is TGTGCCAGCAGTTCTGGCAACGAGCAGTACTTC. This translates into CASSSGNEQYF.